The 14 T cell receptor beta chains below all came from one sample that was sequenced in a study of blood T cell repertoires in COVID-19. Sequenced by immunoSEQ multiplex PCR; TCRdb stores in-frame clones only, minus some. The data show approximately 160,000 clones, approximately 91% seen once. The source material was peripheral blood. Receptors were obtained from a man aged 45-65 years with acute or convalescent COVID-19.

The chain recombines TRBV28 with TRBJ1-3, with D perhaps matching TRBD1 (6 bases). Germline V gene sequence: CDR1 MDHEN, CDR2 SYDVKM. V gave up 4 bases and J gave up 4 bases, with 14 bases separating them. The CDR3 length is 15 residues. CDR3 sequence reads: CASSSGGQGGNTIYF. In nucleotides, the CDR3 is TGTGCCAGCAGTTCGGGGGGGCAGGGAGGAAACACCATATATTTT.

The CDR3 spells CASSTGQYFYEQYV. CDR3 DNA sequence: TGTGCCAGCAGTACCGGACAGTACTTCTACGAGCAGTACGTC. This sequence joins TRBV6-5 and TRBJ2-7, with a weak D call TRBD1 (6 bases). Trimming stripped 5 bases from V and 3 bases from J, with 14 bases between. Germline-derived CDR1 and CDR2 are MNHEY and SVGAGI. CDR3 length equals 14 residues.

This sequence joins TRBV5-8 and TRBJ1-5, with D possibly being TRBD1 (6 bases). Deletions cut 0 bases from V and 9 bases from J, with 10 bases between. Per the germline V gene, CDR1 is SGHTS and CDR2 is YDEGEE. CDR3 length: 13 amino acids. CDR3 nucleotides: TGTGCCAGCAGCTTGGGACAGGCATGGCCCCAGCATTTT. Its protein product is CASSLGQAWPQHF. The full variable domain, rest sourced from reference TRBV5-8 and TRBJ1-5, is EAGVTQSPTHLIKTRGQQATLRCSPISGHTSVYWYQQALGLGLQFLLWYDEGEERNRGNFPPRFSGRQFPNYSSELNVNALELEDSALYLCASSLGQAWPQHFGDGTRLSIL.

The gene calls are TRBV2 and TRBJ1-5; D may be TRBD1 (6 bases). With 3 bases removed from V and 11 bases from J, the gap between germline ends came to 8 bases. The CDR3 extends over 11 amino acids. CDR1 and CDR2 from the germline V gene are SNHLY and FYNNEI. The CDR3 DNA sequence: TGTGCCAGCAGTGAGGGGGCCTCCCAGCATTTT. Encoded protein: CASSEGASQHF. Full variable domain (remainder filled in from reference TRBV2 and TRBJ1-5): EPEVTQTPSHQVTQMGQEVILRCVPISNHLYFYWYRQILGQKVEFLVSFYNNEISEKSEIFDDQFSVERPDGSNFTLKIRSTKLEDSAMYFCASSEGASQHFGDGTRLSIL.

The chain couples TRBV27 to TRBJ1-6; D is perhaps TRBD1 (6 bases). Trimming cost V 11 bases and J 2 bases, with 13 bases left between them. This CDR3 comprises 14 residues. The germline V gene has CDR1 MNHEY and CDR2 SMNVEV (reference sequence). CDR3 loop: CAASRQAYNSPLHF. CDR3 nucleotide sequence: TGTGCCGCTTCGCGACAGGCCTATAATTCACCCCTCCACTTT.

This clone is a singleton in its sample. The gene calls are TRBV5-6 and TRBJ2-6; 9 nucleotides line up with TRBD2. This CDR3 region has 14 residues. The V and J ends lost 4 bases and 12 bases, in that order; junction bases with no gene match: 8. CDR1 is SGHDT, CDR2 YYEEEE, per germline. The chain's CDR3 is CASSPAQREAVLTF. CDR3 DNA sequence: TGTGCCAGCAGCCCGGCGCAGCGGGAGGCCGTCCTGACTTTC. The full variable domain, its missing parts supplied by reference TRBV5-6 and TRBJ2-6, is DAGVTQSPTHLIKTRGQQVTLRCSPKSGHDTVSWYQQALGQGPQFIFQYYEEEERQRGNFPDRFSGHQFPNYSSELNVNALLLGDSALYLCASSPAQREAVLTFGAGSRLTVL.

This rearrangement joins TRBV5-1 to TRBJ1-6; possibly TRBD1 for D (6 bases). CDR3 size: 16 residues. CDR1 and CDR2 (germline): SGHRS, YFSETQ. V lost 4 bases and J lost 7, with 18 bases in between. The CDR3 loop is CASSREQGQRNSPLHF. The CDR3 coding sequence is TGCGCCAGCAGCCGGGAACAGGGTCAAAGAAATTCACCCCTCCACTTT.

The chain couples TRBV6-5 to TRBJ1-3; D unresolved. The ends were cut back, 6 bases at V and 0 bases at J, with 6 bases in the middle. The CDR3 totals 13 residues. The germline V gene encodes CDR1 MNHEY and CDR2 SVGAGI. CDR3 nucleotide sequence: TGTGCCAGCAGGCGGAGCTCTGGAAACACCATATATTTT. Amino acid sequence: CASRRSSGNTIYF.

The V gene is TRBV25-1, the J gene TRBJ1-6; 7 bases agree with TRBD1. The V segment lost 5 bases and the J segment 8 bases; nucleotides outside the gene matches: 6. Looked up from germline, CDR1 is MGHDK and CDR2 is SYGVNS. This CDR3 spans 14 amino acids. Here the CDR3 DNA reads TGTGCCAGCAGTAAGGGACAGCTTTATTCACCCCTCCACTTT. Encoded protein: CASSKGQLYSPLHF.

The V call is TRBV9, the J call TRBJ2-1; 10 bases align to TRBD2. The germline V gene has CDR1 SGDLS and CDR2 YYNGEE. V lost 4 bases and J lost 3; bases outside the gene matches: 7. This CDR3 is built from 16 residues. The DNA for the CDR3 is TGTGCCAGCAGCCCAGGTCCTAGCGGGGGCTACAATGAGCAGTTCTTC. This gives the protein CASSPGPSGGYNEQFF.

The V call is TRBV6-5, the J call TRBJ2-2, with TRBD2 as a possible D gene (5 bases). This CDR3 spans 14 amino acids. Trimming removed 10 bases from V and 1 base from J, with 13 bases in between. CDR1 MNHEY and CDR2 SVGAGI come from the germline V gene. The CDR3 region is CATMTRGNTGELFF. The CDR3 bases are TGTGCCACCATGACCCGGGGGAACACCGGGGAGCTGTTTTTT.

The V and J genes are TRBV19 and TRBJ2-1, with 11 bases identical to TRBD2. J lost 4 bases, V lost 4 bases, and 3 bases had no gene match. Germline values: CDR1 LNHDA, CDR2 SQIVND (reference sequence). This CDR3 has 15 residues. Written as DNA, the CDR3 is TGTGCCAGTAGTAAAACTAGCGGGGGTTACAATGAGCAGTTCTTC. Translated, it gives CASSKTSGGYNEQFF.

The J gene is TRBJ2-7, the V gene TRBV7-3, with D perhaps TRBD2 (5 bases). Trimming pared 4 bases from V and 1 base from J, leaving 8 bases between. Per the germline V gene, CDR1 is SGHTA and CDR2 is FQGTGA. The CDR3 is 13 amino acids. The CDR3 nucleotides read TGTGCCAGCAGCTCGCCGGGATCCTACGAGCAGTACTTC. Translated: CASSSPGSYEQYF.

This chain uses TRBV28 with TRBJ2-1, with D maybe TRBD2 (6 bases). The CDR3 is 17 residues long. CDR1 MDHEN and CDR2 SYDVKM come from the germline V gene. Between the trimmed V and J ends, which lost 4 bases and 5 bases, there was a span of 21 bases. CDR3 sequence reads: CASSSSALATANNEQFF. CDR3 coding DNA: TGTGCCAGCAGTTCCTCTGCGCTAGCGACGGCAAACAATGAGCAGTTCTTC. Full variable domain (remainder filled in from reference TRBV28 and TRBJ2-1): DVKVTQSSRYLVKRTGEKVFLECVQDMDHENMFWYRQDPGLGLRLIYFSYDVKMKEKGDIPEGYSVSREKKERFSLILESASTNQTSMYLCASSSSALATANNEQFFGPGTRLTVL.